Following are 28 T cell receptor beta chains from one sample sequenced in a study of patients and donors after allogeneic stem cell transplantation. TCRdb used MiXCR to reprocess the RT-PCR reads, holding one entry per CDR3 protein. The sample comprises about 110,000 distinct CDR3 sequences, 35% of which are singletons, and roughly 27% rests with the top ten. Sequenced material: blood, either unsorted or a sorted T cell fraction (not recorded which). Receptors were obtained from a human donor who was either an allogeneic HSCT recipient or a stem cell or donor lymphocyte infusion donor (not recorded which). It is not recorded whose cells these are; they may come from a transplant donor.

The chain couples TRBV7-2 to TRBJ1-5; no clear D. The germline V gene has CDR1 SGHTA and CDR2 FQGNSA. V dropped 4 bases and J dropped 0 bases, with 16 bases sitting between them. This CDR3 is built from 17 residues. The CDR3 nucleotides are TGTGCCAGCAGCTCCGCGACGGGAGTTTATAGCAATCAGCCCCAGCATTTT. It specifies CASSSATGVYSNQPQHF.

The rearrangement uses TRBV20-1 and TRBJ2-1, with 7 bases matching TRBD2. CDR1 is DFQATT, CDR2 SNEGSKA, per germline (reference sequence). The CDR3 extends over 15 amino acids. Losses at the gene ends were 2 bases for V and 7 bases for J; bases not matched to a gene: 11. The DNA for the CDR3 is TGCAGTGCTAGAAGCAGACTAGCAGGCAGGAATGAGCAGTTCTTC. Its translation is CSARSRLAGRNEQFF.

CDR3: CASNSRLAGKHEQFF. For the CDR3, the DNA is TGTGCCAGCAACTCCCGACTAGCGGGAAAGCATGAGCAGTTCTTC. The chain employs TRBV5-5 and TRBJ2-1, with 11 bases identical to TRBD2. Germline V lookup: CDR1 SGHKS, CDR2 YYEKEE (reference sequence). CDR3 size: 15 residues. V trimming: 6 bases; J trimming: 8 bases; junction bases outside the gene matches: 10.

This clonotype was observed a few times. The genes are TRBV2 and TRBJ1-1; D is possibly TRBD1 (5 bases). Germline V gene data show CDR1 as SNHLY and CDR2 as FYNNEI. CDR3 length equals 14 residues. The ends were cut back, 5 bases at V and 2 bases at J, with 12 bases in the middle. CDR3 bases: TGTGCCAGCAGTCGGCAGGGAGGAAACACTGAAGCTTTCTTT. Residues: CASSRQGGNTEAFF.

J is TRBJ2-4 and V is TRBV7-2, with D possibly matching TRBD2 (7 bases). V lost 2 bases and J lost 4, with 15 bases in between. CDR3 length: 16 amino acids. Germline V gene sequence: CDR1 SGHTA, CDR2 FQGNSA. CDR3 nucleotides: TGTGCCAGCAGCTTAAGTTCGGGGGGCGGAAAAAACATTCAGTACTTC. It translates to CASSLSSGGGKNIQYF.

The chain carries TRBV7-2 and TRBJ2-1, with D perhaps matching TRBD2 (7 bases). The CDR3 sequence is 19 residues long. Germline V gene sequence: CDR1 SGHTA, CDR2 FQGNSA. Trimming took 8 bases from V and 2 from J, leaving 28 bases between them. CDR3 sequence reads: CASSTKGGVSPNTYNEQFF. The CDR3 bases are TGTGCCAGCTCCACAAAAGGGGGGGTTAGCCCGAACACCTACAATGAGCAGTTCTTC.

This clonotype appeared a few times. The chain links TRBV4-2 to TRBJ2-7; TRBD2 matches 10 bases. The CDR3 is made up of 17 amino acids. The V gene's germline CDR1 is LGHNA and CDR2 YNFKEQ. After removal of 0 bases from V and 5 bases from J, the junction contained 10 bases not matched to a gene. The CDR3 region is CASSQEGYLAGVHEQYF. CDR3 in DNA: TGTGCCAGCAGCCAAGAAGGGTATCTAGCGGGAGTACACGAGCAGTACTTC.

This clonotype turned up a few times. V is TRBV27 and J is TRBJ1-2; 7 positions agree with TRBD1. The CDR3 totals 14 residues. The V and J ends lost 4 bases and 7 bases, in that order; junction bases with no gene match: 9. Germline V CDR1 and CDR2: MNHEY, SMNVEV (reference sequence). The DNA of the CDR3 is TGTGCCAGCAGTTCAATCCTACAGGGGAGTGGCTACACCTTC. Protein product: CASSSILQGSGYTF.

This clonotype was observed a single time. The rearrangement uses TRBV24-1 and TRBJ2-1, with 9 bases lining up with TRBD1. The CDR3 sequence is 13 residues long. From germline, CDR1 is KGHDR and CDR2 SFDVKD. Losses at the gene ends were 7 bases for V and 6 bases for J; bases not matched to a gene: 3. CDR3 sequence: CATRGQGGNEQFF. Written as DNA, the CDR3 is TGTGCCACCAGGGGACAGGGTGGCAATGAGCAGTTCTTC.

The J gene is TRBJ2-7, the V gene TRBV28, with a weak D call TRBD1 (5 bases). The CDR3 sequence is 13 residues long. Germline V CDR1 and CDR2: MDHEN, SYDVKM. V dropped 3 bases and J dropped 3 bases, with 9 bases sitting between them. This chain's CDR3 is CASSLARVYEQYF. CDR3 DNA sequence: TGTGCCAGCAGTTTGGCCAGGGTCTACGAGCAGTACTTC.

This chain links TRBV5-1 with TRBJ2-1; D is uncertain. V was shortened by 1 base and J by 0 bases, with 8 bases between the two germline ends. Per germline, CDR1 SGHRS and CDR2 YFSETQ. The CDR3 is 15 amino acids. The CDR3 DNA reads as TGCGCCAGCAGCTTGACCAGCCGCTCCTACAATGAGCAGTTCTTC. It codes for CASSLTSRSYNEQFF.

This clonotype was counted many times. The chain links TRBV30 to TRBJ2-2; 13 positions match TRBD2. The CDR3 is 16 amino acids. Germline V gives CDR1 GTSNPN, CDR2 SVGIG (reference sequence). V was clipped by 4 bases and J by 0 bases; unmatched bases: 2. CDR3 DNA: TGTGCCTGGACCGGGACTAGCGGGACGAACACCGGGGAGCTGTTTTTT. This codes for CAWTGTSGTNTGELFF.

The gene calls are TRBV6-8 and TRBJ2-7, with D possibly matching TRBD1 (6 bases). CDR3 size: 15 residues. Germline V lookup: CDR1 MNHGY, CDR2 SAAAGT. Trimming removed 8 bases from V and 3 bases from J, with 20 bases in between. Written as DNA, the CDR3 is TGTGCCAGCGTTAAGTCCGGGACACTTCTCTACGAGCAGTACTTC. Its translation: CASVKSGTLLYEQYF.

The chain joins TRBV6-2 or TRBV6-3 to TRBJ2-7; no definite D call. The CDR3 has 12 amino acids. The V gene lost 2 bases and the J gene lost 4 bases, with 6 bases spanning the gap. CDR1 is MNHEY, CDR2 SVGEGT, per germline. The CDR3 sequence is CASSYLVYEQYF. DNA of the CDR3: TGTGCCAGCAGTTACCTGGTATACGAGCAGTACTTC.

The rearrangement links TRBV6-5 to TRBJ2-5; no clear D gene. This CDR3 spans 14 amino acids. V was clipped by 1 base and J by 4 bases, with 10 bases between them. Germline CDR1 is MNHEY and CDR2 is SVGAGI. CDR3 sequence reads: CASSYLGLGETQYF. CDR3 sequence (DNA): TGTGCCAGCAGTTACTTAGGCCTGGGAGAGACCCAGTACTTC.

The V and J genes are TRBV3-1 and TRBJ2-5, with 10 bases identical to TRBD1. Germline V gene sequence: CDR1 LGHDT, CDR2 YNNKEL (reference sequence). The CDR3 extends over 16 amino acids. The J segment lost 6 bases and the V segment lost 1 base, leaving 8 bases of the junction unmatched. This CDR3 is CASSQVVGTGAKTQYF. Here the CDR3 DNA reads TGTGCCAGCAGCCAAGTAGTTGGGACAGGGGCCAAGACCCAGTACTTC.

V is TRBV18 and J is TRBJ1-1, with 8 positions matching TRBD1. Germline CDR1 KGHSH, CDR2 LQKENI. The CDR3 has 18 amino acids. The ends lost 4 bases at V and 3 bases at J; junction bases unmatched: 16. The CDR3 region has the DNA TGTGCCAGCTCACTAACTCGCCGCGACAGGGGAATGGACACTGAAGCTTTCTTT. This sequence encodes CASSLTRRDRGMDTEAFF.

A few counts support this clonotype. This sequence joins TRBV6-6 and TRBJ2-3; the D gene could be TRBD1 or TRBD2 (5 bases each). Trimming took 6 bases from V and 4 from J, leaving 8 bases between them. The CDR3 is 12 amino acids. Germline V gene lookup returns CDR1 MNHNY and CDR2 SVGAGI (reference sequence). CDR3 residues: CASSQGPDTQYF. The CDR3 region has the DNA TGTGCCAGCAGCCAGGGACCAGATACGCAGTATTTT.

The chain employs TRBV20-1 and TRBJ1-6; a possible D gene is TRBD1 (6 bases). The CDR3 contains 15 residues. Germline V gives CDR1 DFQATT, CDR2 SNEGSKA (reference sequence). Trimming stripped 4 bases from V and 7 bases from J, with 17 bases between. This chain's CDR3 is CSATSRRGQNSPLHF. CDR3 DNA: TGCAGTGCTACGTCCCGTCGGGGGCAAAATTCACCCCTCCACTTT.

The CDR3 bases are TGTGCCAGCAGCCAACGGACAGATAAGTACAATGAGCAGTTCTTC. It encodes CASSQRTDKYNEQFF. The rearrangement uses TRBV11-2 and TRBJ2-1; the D gene is possibly TRBD1 (6 bases). V lost 5 bases to trimming and J lost 4 bases, with 15 bases between them. The V gene's germline CDR1 is SGHAT and CDR2 FQNNGV. CDR3 length: 15 residues.

The J gene is TRBJ2-1, the V gene TRBV6-5; D is uncertain. Trimming removed 4 bases from V and 5 bases from J, with 12 bases in between. The CDR3 is 14 residues long. The germline gives CDR1 MNHEY, CDR2 SVGAGI. CDR3: CASSWMYPDNEQFF. CDR3 bases: TGTGCCAGCAGTTGGATGTACCCTGACAATGAGCAGTTCTTC.

V is TRBV7-2 and J is TRBJ2-1, with 7 bases identical to TRBD2. The trim removed 6 bases at V and 3 bases at J, leaving 8 bases unmatched. The CDR3 totals 15 residues. Germline CDR1 reads SGHTA; CDR2 reads FQGNSA. DNA of the CDR3: TGTGCCAGCAGTTTCAGCGGGACGTACTACAATGAGCAGTTCTTC. This encodes CASSFSGTYYNEQFF.

This clonotype was counted once. V gene TRBV10-3 combines with J gene TRBJ2-7; 8 nucleotides agree with TRBD1. Germline lookup yields CDR1 ENHRY and CDR2 SYGVKD. The V gene end was trimmed by 6 bases and the J gene end by 6 bases; junction bases not matched to a gene: 7. This CDR3 has 13 amino acids. The CDR3 DNA is TGTGCCATCAGCGGACAGGGTCCTCGCGAGCAGTACTTC. The encoded protein is CAISGQGPREQYF.

Only a few counts were recorded for this clonotype. The genes are TRBV5-1 and TRBJ2-7; TRBD2 agrees at 11 bases. The CDR3 contains 16 residues. V was clipped by 4 bases and J by 6 bases; unmatched bases: 12. Germline CDR1 and CDR2: SGHRS and YFSETQ. The CDR3 protein is CASSAGLAGPPGEQYF. CDR3 sequence (DNA): TGCGCCAGCAGCGCCGGACTAGCGGGCCCCCCGGGCGAGCAGTACTTC. The full variable domain, completed using reference TRBV5-1 and TRBJ2-7, is KAGVTQTPRYLIKTRGQQVTLSCSPISGHRSVSWYQQTPGQGLQFLFEYFSETQRNKGNFPGRFSGRQFSNSRSEMNVSTLELGDSALYLCASSAGLAGPPGEQYFGPGTRLTVT.

The CDR3 bases are TGCAGTGCTCTGAGGGGGCTCGGGGGAGATACGCAGTATTTT. This encodes CSALRGLGGDTQYF. The chain joins TRBV20-1 to TRBJ2-3; weak D call: TRBD1 (7 bases). V was shortened by 5 bases and J by 5 bases, with 17 bases between the two germline ends. CDR1 and CDR2 (germline): DFQATT, SNEGSKA (reference sequence). The CDR3 covers 14 residues.

This clonotype was observed many times. This rearrangement joins TRBV7-2 to TRBJ1-3, with D uncertain. Germline V gene lookup returns CDR1 SGHTA and CDR2 FQGNSA. Trimming took 1 base from V and 0 from J, leaving 10 bases between them. This CDR3 spans 16 amino acids. CDR3 protein: CASSLEAASSGNTIYF. CDR3 in DNA: TGTGCCAGCAGCTTAGAAGCAGCGAGCTCTGGAAACACCATATATTTT.

This clonotype occurred a few times. The rearrangement joins TRBV7-9 to TRBJ2-1, with 9 nucleotides matching TRBD2. Looked up from germline, CDR1 is SEHNR and CDR2 is FQNEAQ (reference sequence). CDR3 length equals 16 residues. After removal of 3 bases from V and 2 bases from J, the junction contained 5 bases not matched to a gene. CDR3 DNA: TGTGCCAGCAGCTTCAGCGGGAGGACCCCCTACAATGAGCAGTTCTTC. Its protein is CASSFSGRTPYNEQFF.

This clonotype was counted a few times. J is TRBJ2-7 and V is TRBV20-1; unclear D gene. Germline CDR1 and CDR2: DFQATT and SNEGSKA (reference sequence). V was pared by 4 bases and J by 1 base, with 8 bases between. The CDR3 has 12 residues. The CDR3 DNA is TGCAGTGCTACAATCGAGTCCTACGAGCAGTACTTC. This gives the protein CSATIESYEQYF.